The 21 T cell receptor beta chains below come from one sample, sequenced in a study of shared clonotypes between healthy human individuals. Repertoires were generated with immunoSEQ multiplex PCR, while TCRdb's copy carries only in-frame clones and drops some. The sample lists more than 2,000,000 clones; approximately 93% were seen once. Sequenced input: naive CD4+ T cells from PBMCs. Indicated subset: CD45RA+ positively selected. The source of these receptors is a man between 18 and 29 years old in good health. Some clones in this sample may be carry-over from other donors' samples.

The chain joins TRBV6-5 to TRBJ2-7, with 11 bases matching TRBD2. This CDR3 has 13 residues. V shed 5 bases and J 3 bases; nucleotides not matched to a gene: 0. Germline V CDR1 and CDR2: MNHEY, SVGAGI. The CDR3 spells CASSTSGSYEQYF. CDR3 nucleotide sequence: TGTGCCAGCAGTACTAGCGGGAGCTACGAGCAGTACTTC.

The chain recombines TRBV5-1 with TRBJ1-2, with TRBD1 identical over 7 bases. CDR1 SGHRS and CDR2 YFSETQ come from the germline V gene. The CDR3 is 14 amino acids. Trimming cost V 4 bases and J 5 bases; bases outside gene matches: 8. The CDR3 region is CASSPGQAHYGYTF. CDR3 DNA sequence: TGCGCCAGCAGCCCCGGACAGGCGCATTATGGCTACACCTTC.

The chain links TRBV5-1 to TRBJ2-7, with 9 bases aligning to TRBD2. CDR3 size: 16 residues. Germline CDR1 reads SGHRS; CDR2 reads YFSETQ. V shed 4 bases, J shed 0 bases, and the junction held 8 bases outside the gene matches. In nucleotides, the CDR3 is TGCGCCAGCAGCGGCACAGCGGGGGGAAGCTCCTACGAGCAGTACTTC. This encodes CASSGTAGGSSYEQYF.

J is TRBJ2-3 and V is TRBV28; a possible D gene is TRBD2 (5 bases). The germline V gene encodes CDR1 MDHEN and CDR2 SYDVKM. The germline V and J ends were trimmed by 3 bases and 5 bases, with 18 bases remaining between them. CDR3 length: 16 residues. For the CDR3, the DNA is TGTGCCAGCAGTTTTCGGAGAGGCCGGAGGTTAGATACGCAGTATTTT. Its translation: CASSFRRGRRLDTQYF.

This chain connects TRBV5-6 to TRBJ2-3, with D perhaps matching TRBD2 (6 bases). The CDR3 contains 15 residues. Trimming shortened V by 4 bases and J by 9 bases, and 21 bases separated the two germline ends. CDR1 and CDR2 (germline): SGHDT, YYEEEE. The CDR3 protein is CASSIRPGGGRTQYF. The CDR3 coding sequence is TGTGCCAGCAGCATTCGACCAGGAGGAGGGAGAACGCAGTATTTT.

The chain couples TRBV4-2 to TRBJ1-2; D is unclear. The V end was cut by 0 bases, the J end by 7 bases, with 15 bases between. The CDR3 sequence is 15 residues long. Germline V gives CDR1 LGHNA, CDR2 YNFKEQ. CDR3 protein: CASSQDPGGKGGYTF. CDR3 nucleotide sequence: TGTGCCAGCAGCCAAGATCCTGGAGGAAAGGGTGGCTACACCTTC.

This chain uses TRBV29-1 with TRBJ2-7; 8 bases map to TRBD2. V shed 4 bases, J shed 2 bases, and the junction held 7 bases outside the gene matches. Germline V gives CDR1 SQVTM, CDR2 ANQGSEA. This CDR3 comprises 14 residues. CDR3: CSVGLLAGPYEQYF. CDR3 DNA sequence: TGCAGCGTTGGGCTGCTAGCGGGTCCCTACGAGCAGTACTTC.

The chain uses TRBV15 and TRBJ2-5, with D possibly TRBD1 on 6 matching bases. Germline V gene sequence: CDR1 LNHNV, CDR2 YYDKDF (reference sequence). The CDR3 length is 13 residues. V lost 4 bases, J lost 5 bases, and 11 bases lay in between. CDR3 DNA sequence: TGTGCCACCAGCACCACAGGGTGGGAGACCCAGTACTTC. Translated, it gives CATSTTGWETQYF.

In the case of this clone: This CDR3 is also generated by other DNA sequences in the sample. V is TRBV7-9 and J is TRBJ2-3; 7 positions match TRBD1. There are 15 residues in the CDR3. Germline CDR1 SEHNR, CDR2 FQNEAQ (reference sequence). V shed 1 base, J shed 2 bases, and the junction held 3 bases outside the gene matches. The CDR3 nucleotides read TGTGCCAGCAGCTTAGGAGACAGGGTCACAGATACGCAGTATTTT. Its protein is CASSLGDRVTDTQYF.

The CDR3 loop is CASSQTGEGYTF. CDR3 DNA sequence: TGTGCCAGCAGCCAAACAGGGGAAGGCTACACCTTC. The chain combines TRBV4-2 with TRBJ1-2; 7 bases agree with TRBD1. The CDR3 covers 12 residues. The trim removed 2 bases at V and 8 bases at J, leaving 2 bases unmatched. Germline CDR1 and CDR2: LGHNA and YNFKEQ.

Only one count was recorded for this clone. This sequence joins TRBV18 and TRBJ2-1; 7 nucleotides match TRBD2. V gave up 2 bases and J gave up 8 bases; unmatched junction bases: 3. This CDR3 contains 13 residues. Per the germline V gene, CDR1 is KGHSH and CDR2 is LQKENI. This CDR3 is CASSPGLADEQFF. In DNA, the CDR3 is TGTGCCAGCTCACCAGGCCTAGCGGATGAGCAGTTCTTC.

The chain links TRBV6-1 to TRBJ2-7; possibly TRBD1 or TRBD2 for D (6 bases each). Trimming cost V 6 bases and J 0 bases, with 15 bases left between them. The CDR3 extends over 15 amino acids. Germline CDR1 reads MNHNS; CDR2 reads SASEGT. CDR3 in DNA: TGTGCCAGCAGCCGGGGACACGGGAGCTCCTACGAGCAGTACTTC. It codes for CASSRGHGSSYEQYF.

The genes are TRBV2 and TRBJ2-3; D not certain. V was clipped by 3 bases and J by 4 bases, with 11 bases between them. Germline assignment: CDR1 SNHLY and CDR2 FYNNEI. CDR3 size: 14 residues. CDR3 sequence reads: CASSDGWQADTQYF. In nucleotides, the CDR3 is TGTGCCAGCAGTGACGGCTGGCAAGCAGATACGCAGTATTTT.

The rearrangement links TRBV2 to TRBJ1-1, with a tentative D call TRBD1 (6 bases). V lost 0 bases, J lost 4 bases, and 12 bases lay in between. The CDR3 loop spans 15 amino acids. The germline V gene has CDR1 SNHLY and CDR2 FYNNEI. This chain's CDR3 is CASSEAGRGVTEAFF. The CDR3 region has the DNA TGTGCCAGCAGTGAAGCGGGAAGGGGGGTCACTGAAGCTTTCTTT.

The chain couples TRBV15 to TRBJ2-5, with 7 bases identical to TRBD1. The ends lost 5 bases at V and 2 bases at J; junction bases unmatched: 5. CDR1 and CDR2 from the germline V gene are LNHNV and YYDKDF (reference sequence). The length of the CDR3 is 14 residues. CDR3 sequence reads: CATSGGQPQETQYF. CDR3 sequence (DNA): TGTGCCACCAGCGGGGGACAGCCTCAAGAGACCCAGTACTTC.

Concerning this clone itself: This same CDR3 is encoded by further DNA sequences in the sample. V is TRBV29-1 and J is TRBJ1-1; D gene ambiguous. CDR3 length: 13 residues. The germline V and J ends were trimmed by 4 bases and 0 bases, with 9 bases remaining between them. Germline lookup yields CDR1 SQVTM and CDR2 ANQGSEA. CDR3 residues: CSVVRRMNTEAFF. The CDR3 coding sequence is TGCAGCGTTGTTCGGAGGATGAACACTGAAGCTTTCTTT.

A note on this clone: This specimen includes other DNA sequences encoding the same CDR3. This sequence joins TRBV2 and TRBJ1-5; D possibly corresponds to TRBD1 (6 bases). Germline V gene data show CDR1 as SNHLY and CDR2 as FYNNEI. Trimming stripped 6 bases from V and 0 bases from J, with 9 bases between. This CDR3 comprises 14 residues. The CDR3 nucleotides read TGTGCCAGCAGCGACAGGAATAGCAATCAGCCCCAGCATTTT. Translation: CASSDRNSNQPQHF.

V is TRBV28 and J is TRBJ2-5, with 7 positions matching TRBD1. With V trimmed by 6 bases and J by 0 bases, 4 bases remained unmatched. This CDR3 is built from 14 residues. Germline V gives CDR1 MDHEN, CDR2 SYDVKM. Here the CDR3 reads CASRMTGYQETQYF. The CDR3 coding sequence is TGTGCCAGCAGGATGACAGGGTACCAAGAGACCCAGTACTTC.

V and J are TRBV15 and TRBJ2-7; the D is unclear. Trimming cost V 0 bases and J 0 bases, with 3 bases left between them. CDR1 and CDR2 (germline): LNHNV, YYDKDF (reference sequence). The CDR3 has 13 amino acids. CDR3 nucleotide sequence: TGTGCCACCAGCAGAGAGTTCTCCTACGAGCAGTACTTC. Translated, it gives CATSREFSYEQYF.

The CDR3 DNA follows: TGTGCCAGCTCACCACCCGGGACCCCGAAGGTGCAGTTCTTC. It specifies CASSPPGTPKVQFF. This chain connects TRBV18 to TRBJ2-1; D may match TRBD1 or TRBD2 (5 bases each). Germline CDR1 and CDR2: KGHSH and LQKENI. The CDR3 length is 14 residues. The V gene lost 0 bases and the J gene lost 12 bases, with 15 bases spanning the gap.

The V and J genes are TRBV6-4 and TRBJ1-1; 7 bases align to TRBD1. V dropped 9 bases and J dropped 4; count of bases not matched to a gene: 8. Germline CDR1 is MRHNA and CDR2 is SNTAGT. The CDR3 covers 13 residues. CDR3 protein: CASSTGVGTEAFF. The CDR3, as DNA: TGTGCCAGTTCTACAGGGGTAGGCACTGAAGCTTTCTTT.